This T cell receptor (beta chain) was recovered during a study of cytomegalovirus exposure and HLA in healthy donors. CDR1 and CDR2 from the germline V gene are MNHNS and SASEGT. The CDR3 spans 14 residues. J was trimmed by 4 bases and V by 5 bases; bases with no gene match: 5. The table came from immunoSEQ multiplex PCR; TCRdb's copy has only in-frame clones and leaves some out. The sample records a few hundred thousand clones, roughly 89% being singletons. The TCR was taken from a woman between 18 and 30 years old in good health and CMV-seronegative. The rearrangement joins TRBV6-1 to TRBJ1-1, with TRBD1 identical over 9 bases. Sample: PBMCs. The CDR3 region is CASSKNRGPTEAFF. CDR3 coding DNA: TGTGCCAGCAGTAAGAACAGGGGGCCCACTGAAGCTTTCTTT.